This entry describes one T cell receptor (beta chain). These data originate in a study of T cell changes during pregnancy in multiple sclerosis. Germline V gene sequence: CDR1 GTSNPN, CDR2 SVGIG (reference sequence). V was shortened by 4 bases and J by 7 bases, with 13 bases between the two germline ends. There are 12 residues in the CDR3. Assay used: immunoSEQ multiplex PCR; TCRdb lists only in-frame clones, some missing. There are 45,000 to 60,000 clones in the sample; 92% occur only once, and approximately 0.21% lies in the top ten. V and J are TRBV30 and TRBJ1-1; D is unresolved. This clonotype originated in a female donor with multiple sclerosis, enrolled in a pregnancy study. Sequences were derived from CD4+ T cells from peripheral blood mononuclear cells, sampled in the second trimester of pregnancy. Written as DNA, the CDR3 is TGTGCCTGGATCCCCGGAGGACTTGAAGCTTTCTTT. This encodes CAWIPGGLEAFF.